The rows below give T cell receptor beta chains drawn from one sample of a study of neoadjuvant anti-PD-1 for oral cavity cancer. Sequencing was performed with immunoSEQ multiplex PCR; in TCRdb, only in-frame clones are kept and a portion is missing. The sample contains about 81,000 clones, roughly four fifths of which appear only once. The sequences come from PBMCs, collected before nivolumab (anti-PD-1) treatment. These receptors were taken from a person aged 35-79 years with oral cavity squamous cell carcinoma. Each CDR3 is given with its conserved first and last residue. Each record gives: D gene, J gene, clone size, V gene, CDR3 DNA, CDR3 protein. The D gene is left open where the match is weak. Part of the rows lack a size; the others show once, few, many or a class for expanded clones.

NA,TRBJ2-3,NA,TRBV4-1,TGCGCCAGCAGCCAAGTTCAGGGGTACACAGATACGCAGTATTTT,CASSQVQGYTDTQYF
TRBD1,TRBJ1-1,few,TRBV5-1,TGCGCCAGCAGCTTGGGACAGGGGGCGGCTGAAGCTTTCTTT,CASSLGQGAAEAFF
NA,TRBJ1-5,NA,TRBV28,TGTGCCAGCAGCCCTACCCAGGACGCTAGCAATCAGCCCCAGCATTTT,CASSPTQDASNQPQHF
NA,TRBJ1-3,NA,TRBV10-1,TGCGCCAGCAGTGCAGGGAGCTCTGGAAACACCATATATTTT,CASSAGSSGNTIYF
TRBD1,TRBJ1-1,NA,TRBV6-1,TGTGCCACCACGGACAGGGGGGTCGGTGAAGCTTTCTTT,CATTDRGVGEAFF
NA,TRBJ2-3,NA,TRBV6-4,TGTGCCAGCAGTGACCAACCTAGCGGCACAGATACGCAGTATTTT,CASSDQPSGTDTQYF
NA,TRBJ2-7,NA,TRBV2,TGTGCCAGCATTGCAGCCTACGAGCAGTACTTC,CASIAAYEQYF
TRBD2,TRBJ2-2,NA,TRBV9,TGTGCCAGCAGCGTAGAGCCATTGGGGGGGACGAACACCGGGGAGCTGTTTTTT,CASSVEPLGGTNTGELFF
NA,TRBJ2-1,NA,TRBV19,TGTGCCAGTAGTACCGAGCGGAGCCCCTCCTACGGGGAGTTCTTC,CASSTERSPSYGEFF
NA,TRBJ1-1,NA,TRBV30,TGTGCCTGGAGTGTGCAGGGGAGGACTGAAGCTTTCTTT,CAWSVQGRTEAFF
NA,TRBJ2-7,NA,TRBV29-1,TGCAGCGCCACCGGGACATACGACTACGAGCAGTACTTC,CSATGTYDYEQYF
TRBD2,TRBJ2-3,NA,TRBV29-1,TGCAGCCTGAGGAGCCCACTAGCGGGTTCTGCAGATACGCAGTATTTT,CSLRSPLAGSADTQYF
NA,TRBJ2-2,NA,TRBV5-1,TGCGCCAGCAGCTTGGGGATAGCCGCGAGCACCGGGGAGCTGTTTTTT,CASSLGIAASTGELFF
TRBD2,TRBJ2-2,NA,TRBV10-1,TGCGCCAGCAGTGAGACGGGAGGGCCGACCGGGGAGCTGTTTTTT,CASSETGGPTGELFF
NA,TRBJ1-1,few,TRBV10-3,TGTGCCATCGCGACAGGTGGGAACACTGAAGCTTTCTTT,CAIATGGNTEAFF
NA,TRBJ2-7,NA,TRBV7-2,TGTGCCAGCAGCCCATCCCAGGGTTACGAGCAGTACTTC,CASSPSQGYEQYF
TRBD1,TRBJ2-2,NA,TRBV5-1,TGCGCCAGCAGACCCGGGACAGGAGTCACCGGGGAGCTGTTTTTT,CASRPGTGVTGELFF
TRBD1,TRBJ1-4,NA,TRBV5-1,TGCGCCAGCAGCCAAAGGACAGGGGGCGAGCTTGAAAAACTGTTTTTT,CASSQRTGGELEKLFF
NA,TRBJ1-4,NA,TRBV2,TGTGCCAGCACGAGGGGCCAGTCAACTAATGAAAAACTGTTTTTT,CASTRGQSTNEKLFF
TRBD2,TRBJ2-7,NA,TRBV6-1,TGCGCGTCGGGGACTAGCGGATCCTACGAGCAGTACTTC,CASGTSGSYEQYF
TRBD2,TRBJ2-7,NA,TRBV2,TGTGCCAGCCGTCAAGGGACTACGGGACACGAGCAGTACTTC,CASRQGTTGHEQYF
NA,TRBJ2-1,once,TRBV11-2,TGTGCCAGCAGCTTAGATCTGGGGGATGAGCAGTTCTTC,CASSLDLGDEQFF
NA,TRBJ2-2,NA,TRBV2,TGTGCCAGCAGTGAACCCCCCGGGGAGCTGTTTTTT,CASSEPPGELFF
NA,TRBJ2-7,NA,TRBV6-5,TGTGCCAGCAGTCGTCTTTCAGGCGCCTACGAGCAGTACTTC,CASSRLSGAYEQYF
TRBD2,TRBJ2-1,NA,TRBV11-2,TGTGCCAGCAGCCCCCAGGGGTCTAGCGGGATCTCCTACAATGAGCAGTTCTTC,CASSPQGSSGISYNEQFF
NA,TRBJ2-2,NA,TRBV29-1,TGCAGCGTAGTTAGCAGGGTCGGGGAGCTGTTTTTT,CSVVSRVGELFF
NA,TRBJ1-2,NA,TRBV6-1,TGTGCCAGCATCCTAACCCCGAACTATGGCTACACCTTC,CASILTPNYGYTF
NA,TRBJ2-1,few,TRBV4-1,TGCGCCAGCAGCCTCTCTTCGGGTTCCTACAATGAGCAGTTCTTC,CASSLSSGSYNEQFF
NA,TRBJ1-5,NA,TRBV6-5,TGTGCCAGCAGTTACCTATTAGGGGGAGAACAGCCCCAGCATTTT,CASSYLLGGEQPQHF
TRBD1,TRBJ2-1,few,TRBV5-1,TGCGCCAGCAGCTCGCTACAGGGGATTGGGAATGAGCAGTTCTTC,CASSSLQGIGNEQFF
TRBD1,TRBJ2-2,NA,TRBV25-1,TGTGCCAGCAGTGATGTCGGGACAGTATCCGGGGAGCTGTTTTTT,CASSDVGTVSGELFF
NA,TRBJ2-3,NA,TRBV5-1,TGCGCCAGCAGCGCGGGGTGGGCCATCTCAGATACGCAGTATTTT,CASSAGWAISDTQYF
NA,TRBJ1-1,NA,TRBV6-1,TGTGCCAGCAGTGAAGCGGACAGCCGAAAAGGGGCTTTCTTT,CASSEADSRKGAFF
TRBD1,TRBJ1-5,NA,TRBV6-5,TGTGCCAGCAAACAGGGGTACAATCAGCCCCAGCATTTT,CASKQGYNQPQHF
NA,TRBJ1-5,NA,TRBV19,TGTGCCAGTAGTATAGGACCGGGAGGAGATCAGCCCCAGCATTTT,CASSIGPGGDQPQHF
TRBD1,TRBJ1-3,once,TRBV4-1,TGCGCCAGCAGCCAAGGAAAGGGAGGGGGCCCCGGAAACACCATATATTTT,CASSQGKGGGPGNTIYF
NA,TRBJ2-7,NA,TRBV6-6,TGTGCCAGCAGGGGCCGAGCCTACGAGCAGTACTTC,CASRGRAYEQYF
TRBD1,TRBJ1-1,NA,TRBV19,TGTGCCAGTACCTTCACAGGGGGAGACACTGAAGCTTTCTTT,CASTFTGGDTEAFF
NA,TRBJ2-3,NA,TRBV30,TGTGCCTGGAGTCGGTGGGGACACACAGATACGCAGTATTTT,CAWSRWGHTDTQYF
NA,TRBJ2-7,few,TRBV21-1,TGTGCCAGCAGCAGATTAGCGGGAGGGCACGAGCAGTACTTC,CASSRLAGGHEQYF
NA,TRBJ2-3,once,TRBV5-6,TGTGCCAGCAGCTTCAGAGGGGTCATCGGGGATACGCAGTATTTT,CASSFRGVIGDTQYF
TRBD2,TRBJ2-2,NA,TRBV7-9,TGTGCCAGCAGCTCGACTAGCGGGATCGGGACCGGGGAGCTGTTTTTT,CASSSTSGIGTGELFF
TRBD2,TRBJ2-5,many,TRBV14,TGTGCCAGCAGACTAGCGGGAGATAGGGAGACCCAGTACTTC,CASRLAGDRETQYF
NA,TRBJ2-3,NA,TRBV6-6,TGTGCCAGCAGTCGGACCTACACAGATACGCAGTATTTT,CASSRTYTDTQYF
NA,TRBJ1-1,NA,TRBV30,TGTGCCTGGAGTAGACTGGCCACTGAAGCTTTCTTT,CAWSRLATEAFF
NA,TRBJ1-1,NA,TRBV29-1,TGCAGCGTTGAGGGTCGGCAGAAGAGGATGAACACTGAAGCTTTCTTT,CSVEGRQKRMNTEAFF
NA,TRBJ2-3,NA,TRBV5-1,TGCGCCAGCAGCTTGGTCCGGAGTTCTAGCACAGATACGCAGTATTTT,CASSLVRSSSTDTQYF
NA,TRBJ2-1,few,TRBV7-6,TGTGCCAGCAGCTTATCAGGCCGCAATGAGCAGTTCTTC,CASSLSGRNEQFF
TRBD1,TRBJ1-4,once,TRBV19,TGTGCCAGTAGCTTACAGGGGTGGAGTGAAAAACTGTTTTTT,CASSLQGWSEKLFF
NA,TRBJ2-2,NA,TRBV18,TGTGCCAGCTCCGTAGTGGGCACCGGGGAGCTGTTTTTT,CASSVVGTGELFF